Here is one TCR beta chain with its context. In the study's own analysis: Because ImmunoSEQ provided only junction sequences with no quality scores, the filtering differed. Clones were read by immunoSEQ multiplex PCR, and TCRdb kept only the in-frame ones, dropping some. V and J calls and clone size come straight from that table; D and trimming were deduced from the DNA. There are 490,000 or so clones in the sample; 70% to 80% occur only once, and approximately 13% lies in the top ten. The V gene's germline CDR1 is KGHSH and CDR2 LQKENI. The V end lost 0 bases, the J end lost 5 bases, and 16 bases lay between the germline ends. This CDR3 spans 16 amino acids. Free of recent acute infections or vaccinations, the donors were healthy HIV-negative adults. These data are taken from a study of shared clonotypes between healthy human individuals.

This receptor was identified in a woman in her forties in good health. Some clones in this sample may be carry-over from other donors' samples. Input material: PBMCs. This chain links TRBV18 with TRBJ1-2; D might be TRBD1 (5 bases). CDR3 in DNA: TGTGCCAGCTCACCACCCCCGCAGACCGGGACTTATGGCTACACCTTC. This sequence encodes CASSPPPQTGTYGYTF.